This paragraph covers one T cell receptor beta chain sequence. This entry comes from a study of OX40 agonist ivuxolimab in advanced cancers. Whole-study context: Clinicians treated patients with ivuxolimab, an agonistic anti-OX40 (CD134) antibody.

Some clones are missing from TCRdb's copy, which holds only in-frame ones; the method was immunoSEQ multiplex PCR. The repertoire has around 70,000 clones, 80% to 85% of them found once; the top ten carry under 2.5%. Source: CD4+ or CD8+ T cells sorted from blood, taken in a trial of the OX40 agonist ivuxolimab. This TCR was recovered from an adult with an advanced solid tumor such as melanoma, head and neck, liver or kidney cancer.

CDR3 sequence: CASRVTQGGYTQYF. CDR3 nucleotides: TGTGCCAGCAGGGTTACACAGGGCGGATATACGCAGTATTTT. V is TRBV6-6 and J is TRBJ2-3; D is perhaps TRBD1 (6 bases). The CDR3 totals 14 residues. V lost 6 bases to trimming and J lost 7 bases, with 17 bases between them. Germline lookup yields CDR1 MNHNY and CDR2 SVGAGI (reference sequence).